This is a list of T cell receptor beta chains from one sample in a study of T cell responses to AZD1222 COVID-19 vaccine. Profiled with immunoSEQ multiplex PCR; TCRdb holds only in-frame clones, not every one. The sample lists under 80,000 clones; around four fifths were seen once. The sample here was peripheral blood, taken on day 0 of AZD1222 vaccination. The receptors here all came from an adult in good health. Both conserved end residues are part of each CDR3. A D gene is named only where the DNA matches it firmly. The size field is filled for only some rows; it gives once, few, many or a size class.

TRBV19	-	TRBJ2-5	-	TGTGCCAGTAGTATTTTTGGTGGATCCTCGGAGACCCAGTACTTC	CASSIFGGSSETQYF
TRBV7-9	-	TRBJ2-5	-	TGTGCCAGCAGCTTAAGGCAAGAGACCCAGTACTTC	CASSLRQETQYF
TRBV24-1	-	TRBJ1-4	-	TGTGCCACCAGTGACCCTCTGAAAGGACGACTGTTTTTT	CATSDPLKGRLFF
TRBV12-3/TRBV12-4	-	TRBJ1-1	-	TGTGCCATCGCCCTTCGGCGAAGCACTGAAGCTTTCTTT	CAIALRRSTEAFF
TRBV28	once	TRBJ2-5	TRBD1	TGTGCCAGCAGACATCAGTCCGGGACAGGGAGGGATGAGACCCAGTACTTC	CASRHQSGTGRDETQYF
TRBV2	-	TRBJ2-7	TRBD2	TGTGCCAGTAACGAGGCTAGCGGATGGGAGCAGTACTTC	CASNEASGWEQYF
TRBV2	-	TRBJ2-7	-	TGTGCCAGCAGAGAGCTAACAGGGAGGGTATACGAGCAGTACTTC	CASRELTGRVYEQYF
TRBV24-1	-	TRBJ2-3	TRBD1	TGTGCCACCAGTGATTCCATTTGGTGGGACAGAGATCCAGATACGCAGTATTTT	CATSDSIWWDRDPDTQYF
TRBV24-1	-	TRBJ2-5	-	TGTGCCACCAGTGATTTAGGGCAGGGAGGAGAGACCCAGTACTTC	CATSDLGQGGETQYF
TRBV6-6	-	TRBJ2-5	TRBD2	TGTGCCACCCTAGCGGGGGGGCATGAAGAGACCCAGTACTTC	CATLAGGHEETQYF
TRBV13	-	TRBJ2-5	-	TGTGCCAGCAGCTTAGTAGGGGTCGAGACCCAGTACTTC	CASSLVGVETQYF
TRBV28	-	TRBJ1-2	TRBD1	TGTGCCAGCAGTTTAACGGCGACAGGGAGGGGTGATGGCTACACCTTC	CASSLTATGRGDGYTF
TRBV7-2	-	TRBJ1-2	-	TGTGCCAGCAGCTCCGACCAGGTGTCGGGCTACACCTTC	CASSSDQVSGYTF
TRBV29-1	once	TRBJ2-7	-	TGCAGCGTTGAGGACGGATCGATCTCCTACGAGCAGTACTTC	CSVEDGSISYEQYF
TRBV11-2	-	TRBJ2-7	-	TGTGCCAGCAGCTTGGCTAACGTCTACGAGCAGTACTTC	CASSLANVYEQYF
TRBV3-1/TRBV3-2	-	TRBJ1-1	-	TGTGCCAGCAGCCAGAAAGGGGGAGGGACTGAAGCTTTCTTT	CASSQKGGGTEAFF
TRBV10-2	-	TRBJ2-3	TRBD2	TGCGCCAGCAGGCACTTAGCGGGACGTACAGATACGCAGTATTTT	CASRHLAGRTDTQYF
TRBV30	-	TRBJ2-2	-	TGTGCCTGCCTACAGGGGAGGAATGTCGGGGAGCTGTTTTTT	CACLQGRNVGELFF
TRBV30	few	TRBJ1-4	TRBD1	TGTGCCTGGTCTCCCGGGACAGGATCCAATGAAAAACTGTTTTTT	CAWSPGTGSNEKLFF
TRBV2	-	TRBJ2-1	-	TGTGCCAGCAGTGCCCAGGGGAGCTCCTACAATGAGCAGTTCTTC	CASSAQGSSYNEQFF
TRBV19	-	TRBJ1-5	-	TGTGCCAGTAGTATATCCCTCAATCAGCCCCAGCATTTT	CASSISLNQPQHF
TRBV27	-	TRBJ2-1	TRBD2	TGTGCCAGCAGCATGGGAGCGGGAGTATTTAGCAATGAGCAGTTCTTC	CASSMGAGVFSNEQFF
TRBV23-1	once	TRBJ2-1	-	TGCGCCAGCATAATTAGAGGCTTACTGGACTCGAGCAATGAGCAGTTCTTC	CASIIRGLLDSSNEQFF